This T cell receptor (beta chain) was identified in a study of cytomegalovirus exposure and HLA in healthy donors. Donors were ostensibly healthy at sampling, although undocumented immune exposures were probable. This CDR3 is 20 amino acids long. Trimming cost V 0 bases and J 0 bases; bases outside gene matches: 15. Looked up from germline, CDR1 is GTSNPN and CDR2 is SVGIG (reference sequence). A multiplex PCR was run with 60 Vbeta primers and 13 Jbeta primers. This table comes from immunoSEQ multiplex PCR, and its TCRdb copy is limited to in-frame clones, with some not included. The sample contains hundreds of thousands of clones, about 66% of which appear only once.

The sequencing sample was made of PBMCs. This chain links TRBV30 with TRBJ1-5; 9 positions match TRBD1. The sequence was collected from a female donor in good health and CMV-seronegative. The CDR3 spells CAWSVGGPGQGPYSNQPQHF. The DNA for the CDR3 is TGTGCCTGGAGTGTGGGGGGGCCGGGACAGGGACCCTATAGCAATCAGCCCCAGCATTTT.